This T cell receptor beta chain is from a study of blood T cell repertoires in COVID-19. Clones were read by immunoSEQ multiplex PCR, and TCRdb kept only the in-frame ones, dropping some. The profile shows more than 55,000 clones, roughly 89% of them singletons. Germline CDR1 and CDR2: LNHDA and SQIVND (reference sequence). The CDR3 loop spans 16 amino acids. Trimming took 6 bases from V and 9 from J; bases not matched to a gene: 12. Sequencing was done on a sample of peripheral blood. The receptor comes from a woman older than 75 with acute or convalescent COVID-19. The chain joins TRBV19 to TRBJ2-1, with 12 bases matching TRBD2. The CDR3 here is CASSILLAGGQGEQFF. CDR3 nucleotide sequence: TGTGCCAGTAGCATTCTACTAGCGGGAGGACAGGGTGAGCAGTTCTTC. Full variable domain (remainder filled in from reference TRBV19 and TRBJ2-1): DGGITQSPKYLFRKEGQNVTLSCEQNLNHDAMYWYRQDPGQGLRLIYYSQIVNDFQKGDIAEGYSVSREKKESFPLTVTSAQKNPTAFYLCASSILLAGGQGEQFFGPGTRLTVL.